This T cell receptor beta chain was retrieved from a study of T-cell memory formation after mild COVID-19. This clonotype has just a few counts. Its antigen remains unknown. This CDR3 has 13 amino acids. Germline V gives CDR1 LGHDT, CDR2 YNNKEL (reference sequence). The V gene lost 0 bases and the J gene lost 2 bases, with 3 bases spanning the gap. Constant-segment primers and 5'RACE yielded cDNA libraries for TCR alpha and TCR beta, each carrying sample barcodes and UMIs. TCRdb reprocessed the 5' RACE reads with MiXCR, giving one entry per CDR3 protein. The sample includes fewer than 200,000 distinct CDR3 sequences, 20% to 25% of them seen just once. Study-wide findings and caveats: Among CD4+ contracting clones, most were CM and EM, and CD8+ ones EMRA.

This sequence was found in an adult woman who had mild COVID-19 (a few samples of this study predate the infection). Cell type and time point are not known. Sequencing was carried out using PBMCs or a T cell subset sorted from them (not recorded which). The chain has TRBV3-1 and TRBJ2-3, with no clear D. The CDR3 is CASSQDDTDTQYF. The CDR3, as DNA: TGTGCCAGCAGCCAAGATGACACAGATACGCAGTATTTT.